What follows are 26 T cell receptor beta chains derived from one specimen sequenced in a study of OX40 agonist ivuxolimab in advanced cancers. Profiling relied on immunoSEQ multiplex PCR, and the TCRdb table lists in-frame clones only, not all of them. The sample lists tens of thousands of clones; about 85% were seen once. The sample was CD4+ or CD8+ T cells sorted from blood, taken in a trial of the OX40 agonist ivuxolimab. The receptor set was obtained from an adult with an advanced solid tumor such as melanoma, head and neck, liver or kidney cancer.

Written as DNA, the CDR3 is TGTGCCAGCAGTACCTCGGGGTGGGAGCAGTACTTC. It yields the protein CASSTSGWEQYF. The V call is TRBV6-5, the J call TRBJ2-7, with a tentative D call TRBD2 (5 bases). Deletions cut 5 bases from V and 7 bases from J, with 12 bases between. CDR1 and CDR2 from the germline V gene are MNHEY and SVGAGI. This CDR3 is 12 amino acids long.

The chain is built from TRBV19 and TRBJ1-4; 7 bases line up with TRBD1. This CDR3 is 17 amino acids long. Germline lookup yields CDR1 LNHDA and CDR2 SQIVND (reference sequence). V trimming: 4 bases; J trimming: 4 bases; junction bases outside the gene matches: 12. CDR3 loop: CASSTYRGRGHNEKLFF. CDR3 bases: TGTGCCAGTAGTACCTACAGGGGCCGCGGGCATAATGAAAAACTGTTTTTT.

V usage is TRBV28 and J usage is TRBJ1-5; D is uncertain. Germline V gene sequence: CDR1 MDHEN, CDR2 SYDVKM. The CDR3 contains 15 residues. Trimming stripped 8 bases from V and 5 bases from J, with 19 bases between. CDR3 in DNA: TGTGCCAGCTTTGGTTCAGCTGGCCTCTATCAGCCCCAGCATTTT. Encoded protein: CASFGSAGLYQPQHF.

The chain carries TRBV6-5 and TRBJ1-2; 7 bases fit TRBD1. CDR1 MNHEY and CDR2 SVGAGI come from the germline V gene. Trimming took 6 bases from V and 8 from J; bases not matched to a gene: 9. This CDR3 contains 13 residues. The DNA of the CDR3 is TGTGCCAGCAGACACGACAGGGTGAGGGGCTACACCTTC. Protein: CASRHDRVRGYTF.

This chain joins TRBV6-6 and TRBJ2-7, with 8 bases fitting TRBD1. CDR3 length: 14 residues. CDR1 is MNHNY, CDR2 SVGAGI, per germline (reference sequence). Trimming took 2 bases from V and 1 from J; bases not matched to a gene: 1. CDR3 nucleotides: TGTGCCAGCAGTTACGACAGGGGATCCTACGAGCAGTACTTC. Its protein is CASSYDRGSYEQYF.

This clone was detected a few times. The V gene is TRBV19, the J gene TRBJ1-2, with 12 bases matching TRBD1. V lost 6 bases and J lost 4; bases outside the gene matches: 9. Germline lookup yields CDR1 LNHDA and CDR2 SQIVND (reference sequence). The CDR3 consists of 16 residues. The CDR3 spells CASRFQGTGGRYGYTF. The CDR3 DNA sequence: TGTGCCAGTAGGTTCCAGGGGACAGGGGGCCGCTATGGCTACACCTTC.

V and J are TRBV7-8 and TRBJ1-2, with no clear D. The CDR3 contains 13 residues. Germline V lookup: CDR1 SGHVS, CDR2 FQNEAQ. V gave up 0 bases and J gave up 7 bases, with 9 bases separating them. The CDR3, as DNA: TGTGCCAGCAGCTTAGCCCGGCAGAGTGGCTACACCTTC. This sequence encodes CASSLARQSGYTF.

This clone turned up a few times. The V and J genes are TRBV2 and TRBJ1-5; D is unresolved. The CDR3 extends over 14 amino acids. V lost 2 bases to trimming and J lost 0 bases, with 5 bases between them. Germline lookup yields CDR1 SNHLY and CDR2 FYNNEI. The CDR3 sequence: CASSERHSNQPQHF. The CDR3, as DNA: TGTGCCAGCAGTGAACGGCATAGCAATCAGCCCCAGCATTTT.

The chain joins TRBV25-1 to TRBJ2-1; 13 nucleotides match TRBD2. CDR3 length equals 18 residues. Germline V CDR1 and CDR2: MGHDK, SYGVNS. V lost 5 bases and J lost 0; bases outside the gene matches: 7. The chain's CDR3 is CASSTSGGAMGSYNEQFF. As DNA, the CDR3 is TGTGCCAGCAGTACTAGCGGGGGGGCCATGGGCTCCTACAATGAGCAGTTCTTC.

This chain links TRBV5-6 with TRBJ1-2; possible D gene TRBD1, 5 bases. CDR1 is SGHDT and CDR2 is YYEEEE in the germline V gene. The CDR3 contains 18 residues. Trimming removed 5 bases from V and 7 bases from J, with 30 bases in between. The CDR3 nucleotides read TGTGCCAGCAGTCCTCAAGCTACCGGGGCTGAATTTATAGGTGGCTACACCTTC. This gives the protein CASSPQATGAEFIGGYTF.

This chain links TRBV14 with TRBJ1-6, with 7 nucleotides matching TRBD1. The CDR3 is made up of 14 amino acids. V was clipped by 2 bases and J by 9 bases; unmatched bases: 4. Germline CDR1 SGHDN, CDR2 FVKESK. CDR3: CASSQYRGSSPLHF. CDR3 DNA: TGTGCCAGCAGCCAATACAGGGGTTCTTCACCCCTCCACTTT. The variable domain in full, completed from reference TRBV14 and TRBJ1-6, reads EAGVTQFPSHSVIEKGQTVTLRCDPISGHDNLYWYRRVMGKEIKFLLHFVKESKQDESGMPNNRFLAERTGGTYSTLKVQPAELEDSGVYFCASSQYRGSSPLHFGNGTRLTVT.

This rearrangement joins TRBV10-2 to TRBJ1-5; D is perhaps TRBD1 (5 bases). This CDR3 has 12 residues. Germline V lookup: CDR1 WSHSY, CDR2 SAAADI. Trimming pared 6 bases from V and 2 bases from J, leaving 5 bases between. CDR3 loop: CASRGGNQPQHF. The CDR3 DNA reads TGCGCCAGCAGGGGGGGCAATCAGCCCCAGCATTTT.

As DNA, the CDR3 is TGTGCCAGTAGTATGAGGGGGGACACTGAAGCTTTCTTT. It translates to CASSMRGDTEAFF. The genes are TRBV19 and TRBJ1-1; possibly TRBD1 for D (6 bases). V lost 3 bases and J lost 3, with 8 bases in between. The length of the CDR3 is 13 residues. Germline CDR1 is LNHDA and CDR2 is SQIVND (reference sequence). The whole variable domain, filled in from reference TRBV19 and TRBJ1-1, reads DGGITQSPKYLFRKEGQNVTLSCEQNLNHDAMYWYRQDPGQGLRLIYYSQIVNDFQKGDIAEGYSVSREKKESFPLTVTSAQKNPTAFYLCASSMRGDTEAFFGQGTRLTVV.

The chain has TRBV5-5 and TRBJ2-1, with D possibly matching TRBD1 (6 bases). The CDR3 runs to 16 residues. Trimming left V 0 bases short and J 9 bases short, with 19 bases between. CDR1 SGHKS and CDR2 YYEKEE come from the germline V gene (reference sequence). CDR3 nucleotide sequence: TGTGCCAGCAGCTTGGGGCCGGGACATCTAGAAGGTGAGCAGTTCTTC. Translated: CASSLGPGHLEGEQFF. Together with reference TRBV5-5 and TRBJ2-1, the CDR3 gives the full variable domain: DAGVTQSPTHLIKTRGQQVTLRCSPISGHKSVSWYQQVLGQGPQFIFQYYEKEERGRGNFPDRFSARQFPNYSSELNVNALLLGDSALYLCASSLGPGHLEGEQFFGPGTRLTVL.

The chain combines TRBV7-9 with TRBJ2-1; D is perhaps TRBD1 or TRBD2 (5 bases each). V was clipped by 2 bases and J by 2 bases, with 16 bases between them. The CDR3 has 17 residues. CDR1 and CDR2 from the germline V gene are SEHNR and FQNEAQ (reference sequence). CDR3 region: CASSLPPGRRTYNEQFF. Here the CDR3 DNA reads TGTGCCAGCAGCTTACCCCCAGGGAGACGTACCTACAATGAGCAGTTCTTC.

The chain joins TRBV2 to TRBJ2-3; D is ambiguous. Per germline, CDR1 SNHLY and CDR2 FYNNEI. CDR3 length: 14 residues. V was cut by 8 bases and J by 4 bases, with 16 bases left in between. CDR3 sequence: CASVAGRKSDTQYF. In DNA, the CDR3 is TGTGCCAGCGTGGCCGGACGGAAATCAGATACGCAGTATTTT.

The rearrangement joins TRBV6-1 to TRBJ1-2; 7 bases agree with TRBD1. Germline values: CDR1 MNHNS, CDR2 SASEGT. Trimming removed 1 base from V and 7 bases from J; junction bases left unmatched: 9. The CDR3 length is 15 residues. The DNA for the CDR3 is TGTGCCAGCAGTGAAGGGGCAGGGGGACCCATTGGCTACACCTTC. Translation gives CASSEGAGGPIGYTF.

The CDR3 protein is CAIRGPLNTEAFF. CDR3 DNA: TGTGCCATCCGGGGGCCCTTGAACACTGAAGCTTTCTTT. The chain combines TRBV10-3 with TRBJ1-1; tentative D call: TRBD1 (6 bases). The CDR3 covers 13 residues. V was trimmed by 8 bases and J by 0 bases, leaving 10 bases between them. Germline V gene lookup returns CDR1 ENHRY and CDR2 SYGVKD.

The chain joins TRBV19 to TRBJ2-7; no clear D. V was cut by 3 bases and J by 1 base, with 10 bases left in between. The CDR3 is 14 amino acids. The germline V gene encodes CDR1 LNHDA and CDR2 SQIVND (reference sequence). CDR3 region: CASSISGLSYEQYF. Here the CDR3 DNA reads TGTGCCAGTAGTATTTCGGGCCTATCCTACGAGCAGTACTTC.

The gene calls are TRBV5-1 and TRBJ1-1, with unresolved D. The CDR3 runs to 14 residues. Per the germline V gene, CDR1 is SGHRS and CDR2 is YFSETQ. V was pared by 0 bases and J by 0 bases, with 6 bases between. Here the CDR3 reads CASSLAVMNTEAFF. DNA of the CDR3: TGCGCCAGCAGCTTGGCGGTAATGAACACTGAAGCTTTCTTT.

V gene TRBV13 combines with J gene TRBJ2-3, with TRBD2 identical over 8 bases. The CDR3 has 14 amino acids. Trimming removed 6 bases from V and 1 base from J; junction bases left unmatched: 3. Looked up from germline, CDR1 is PRHDT and CDR2 is FYEKMQ (reference sequence). CDR3 coding DNA: TGTGCCAGCAGGGGCGGGGGGCGCACAGATACGCAGTATTTT. Protein: CASRGGGRTDTQYF.

In nucleotides, the CDR3 is TGTGCCAGCTCACCACTCACCGGGACAGGGGACGAGCAGTACTTC. Encoded protein: CASSPLTGTGDEQYF. The chain has TRBV18 and TRBJ2-7; 10 bases fit TRBD1. The germline CDR1 and CDR2 sequences are KGHSH and LQKENI. The CDR3 has 15 amino acids. With 1 base clipped from V and 5 bases from J, the junction kept 5 bases outside the gene matches.

The chain combines TRBV4-1 with TRBJ2-5; TRBD2 is a possible D gene (6 bases). The DNA end lines up better with TRBJ2-7; the J call may be wrong. The length of the CDR3 is 13 residues. Germline V CDR1 and CDR2: MGHRA, YSYEKL. The CDR3 protein is CASTGTSTYEQYF. The CDR3 bases are TGCGCCAGCACCGGGACTTCGACCTACGAGCAGTACTTC.

The V call is TRBV18, the J call TRBJ2-1; TRBD1 matches at 9 bases. In germline, CDR1 is KGHSH, CDR2 LQKENI. V gave up 3 bases and J gave up 5 bases; unmatched junction bases: 2. This CDR3 region has 14 residues. DNA for the CDR3: TGTGCCAGCTCACCCGGGACAGGGAACAATGAGCAGTTCTTC. It is translated as CASSPGTGNNEQFF.

The chain links TRBV18 to TRBJ2-5; D call uncertain. The germline V gene has CDR1 KGHSH and CDR2 LQKENI. V dropped 0 bases and J dropped 0 bases, with 11 bases sitting between them. The CDR3 runs to 16 residues. The CDR3 DNA sequence: TGTGCCAGCTCACCACCGGGTAGGGCTTACCAAGAGACCCAGTACTTC. Protein product: CASSPPGRAYQETQYF.

The V and J genes are TRBV19 and TRBJ2-6, with TRBD2 identical over 8 bases. This CDR3 has 16 amino acids. Trimming at V came to 6 bases and at J to 1 base, leaving 5 bases not matched to a gene. Germline V gene data show CDR1 as LNHDA and CDR2 as SQIVND (reference sequence). The DNA of the CDR3 is TGTGCCAGTAGGACGGCGGGGGGATCTGGGGCCAACGTCCTGACTTTC. Translated, it gives CASRTAGGSGANVLTF.